Shown below are 17 T cell receptor beta chains from a single sample sequenced in a study of T cell repertoires in cytomegalovirus infection. TCRdb re-called the reads through MiXCR, storing one row per CDR3 protein. This sample yields some 900,000 distinct CDR3 sequences, of which around a third are seen a single time; approximately 13% belongs to the top ten. These receptors have no known antigen. Sample: cultured CD8+ T cells from PBMCs, taken from culture after CMV antigen stimulation. The receptors were sampled from a human donor in good health (CMV status not recorded). Some clones in this sample may be carry-over from other donors' samples.

There are a few counts of this clonotype. The chain uses TRBV7-8 and TRBJ1-1, with unresolved D. V was cut by 1 base and J by 1 base, with 13 bases left in between. Germline V gives CDR1 SGHVS, CDR2 FQNEAQ. This CDR3 is 16 amino acids long. CDR3 sequence reads: CASSLGTQHQNTEAFF. CDR3 in DNA: TGTGCCAGCAGCTTAGGGACCCAGCATCAGAACACTGAAGCTTTCTTT.

The V gene is TRBV6-2 or TRBV6-3, the J gene TRBJ2-3, with D perhaps matching TRBD2 (7 bases). CDR1 MNHEY and CDR2 SVGEGT come from the germline V gene. V lost 5 bases, J lost 2 bases, and 17 bases lay in between. The CDR3 is 16 residues long. This CDR3 is CASSPSRGAYTDTQYF. The DNA of the CDR3 is TGTGCCAGCAGTCCCTCCCGGGGGGCCTACACAGATACGCAGTATTTT.

This clonotype was counted only a few times. The chain combines TRBV7-8 with TRBJ2-1; D is possibly TRBD2 (6 bases). Trimming took off 2 bases at V and 4 bases at J, with 12 bases between the two ends. Germline V CDR1 and CDR2: SGHVS, FQNEAQ. The CDR3 sequence is 15 residues long. CDR3: CASSLNTGLYNEQFF. DNA for the CDR3: TGTGCCAGCAGCTTAAATACGGGACTGTACAATGAGCAGTTCTTC.

This clonotype was picked up a small number of times. This sequence joins TRBV6-2 or TRBV6-3 and TRBJ2-2; 9 nucleotides line up with TRBD1. V shed 10 bases, J shed 7 bases, and the junction held 7 bases outside the gene matches. In germline, CDR1 is MNHEY, CDR2 SVGEGT. The CDR3 sequence is 13 residues long. CDR3 in amino acids: CAIEQGAGGELFF. As DNA, the CDR3 is TGTGCCATTGAACAGGGGGCCGGCGGGGAGCTGTTTTTT.

This clonotype was observed a few times. The V and J genes are TRBV7-8 and TRBJ1-2; D gene ambiguous. The CDR3 consists of 13 residues. Germline V gene data show CDR1 as SGHVS and CDR2 as FQNEAQ. V lost 5 bases and J 7 bases, leaving 14 bases between the germline ends. CDR3 protein: CASSPSRTSGYTF. In DNA form, the CDR3 reads TGTGCCAGCAGCCCCAGTCGCACGTCTGGCTACACCTTC.

The gene calls are TRBV6-8 and TRBJ2-1; 7 bases map to TRBD2. V shed 7 bases, J shed 6 bases, and the junction held 12 bases outside the gene matches. CDR1 and CDR2 from the germline V gene are MNHGY and SAAAGT. This CDR3 is built from 15 residues. CDR3 DNA sequence: TGTGCCAGCACTCGTTTCCGGGACTACTCCAATGAGCAGTTCTTC. The encoded protein is CASTRFRDYSNEQFF.

The CDR3 spells CASSSTGQGNTGELFF. The CDR3 DNA follows: TGTGCCAGCAGCTCTACCGGACAGGGCAACACCGGGGAGCTGTTTTTT. This rearrangement joins TRBV7-9 to TRBJ2-2; 8 bases match TRBD1. Trimming at V came to 4 bases and at J to 2 bases, leaving 6 bases not matched to a gene. The CDR3 is made up of 16 amino acids. Germline CDR1 and CDR2: SEHNR and FQNEAQ (reference sequence). Variable domain in full (rest from reference TRBV7-9 and TRBJ2-2): DTGVSQNPRHKITKRGQNVTFRCDPISEHNRLYWYRQTLGQGPEFLTYFQNEAQLEKSRLLSDRFSAERPKGSFSTLEIQRTEQGDSAMYLCASSSTGQGNTGELFFGEGSRLTVL.

V gene TRBV11-2 combines with J gene TRBJ2-1; 10 bases agree with TRBD2. Looked up from germline, CDR1 is SGHAT and CDR2 is FQNNGV. The V segment lost 2 bases and the J segment 6 bases; nucleotides outside the gene matches: 13. CDR3 length equals 18 residues. CDR3 nucleotide sequence: TGTGCCAGCAGCTTATCGAGCGGGGGGGCGGGTCTAGGCAATGAGCAGTTCTTC. Translating it yields CASSLSSGGAGLGNEQFF.

This chain connects TRBV15 to TRBJ2-7; D is unresolved. The V gene lost 0 bases and the J gene lost 8 bases, with 11 bases spanning the gap. The CDR3 is made up of 13 amino acids. The germline gives CDR1 LNHNV, CDR2 YYDKDF (reference sequence). CDR3 DNA: TGTGCCACCAGCAGAGATTCTGGTTCCAAGCAGTACGTC. Translating it yields CATSRDSGSKQYV.

This clonotype was observed a handful of times. The rearrangement joins TRBV12-3 or TRBV12-4 to TRBJ2-2, with TRBD1 identical over 9 bases. This CDR3 comprises 15 residues. With 6 bases clipped from V and 4 bases from J, the junction kept 6 bases outside the gene matches. CDR3 nucleotide sequence: TGTGCCAGCAGGGGGAAGGACAGGGGCACCGGGGAGCTGTTTTTT. It encodes CASRGKDRGTGELFF.

V is TRBV6-6 and J is TRBJ1-1; D is perhaps TRBD1 (5 bases). The length of the CDR3 is 12 residues. With 7 bases removed from V and 6 bases from J, the gap between germline ends came to 12 bases. Germline values: CDR1 MNHNY, CDR2 SVGAGI (reference sequence). The CDR3 nucleotides read TGTGCCAGCAATGGGGGGAGATCTGAAGCTTTCTTT. It codes for CASNGGRSEAFF.

This clonotype came up a few times. The junction shows a germline mismatch at one end, possibly a read error. The J gene is TRBJ2-5, the V gene TRBV7-6; D tentatively fits TRBD1 or TRBD2 (5 bases each). Germline values: CDR1 SGHVS, CDR2 FNYEAQ. The CDR3 sequence is 11 residues long. DNA of the CDR3: TGTGCCAGCAGCATTCCCGGGACCGCGGCCTTC. It codes for CASSIPGTAAF.

V is TRBV7-6 and J is TRBJ2-1; TRBD2 agrees at 8 bases. CDR1 is SGHVS and CDR2 is FNYEAQ in the germline V gene. The CDR3 length is 17 residues. Germline trimming cut 2 bases from V and 4 bases from J; bases unmatched to any gene: 10. This CDR3 is CASSLWAGGSGYNEQFF. The CDR3 DNA reads TGTGCCAGCAGCTTATGGGCGGGGGGCTCCGGTTACAATGAGCAGTTCTTC. The variable domain in full, with the rest retrieved from reference TRBV7-6 and TRBJ2-1, is GAGVSQSPRYKVTKRGQDVALRCDPISGHVSLYWYRQALGQGPEFLTYFNYEAQQDKSGLPNDRFSAERPEGSISTLTIQRTEQRDSAMYRCASSLWAGGSGYNEQFFGPGTRLTVL.

This clonotype was seen at least ten times. The chain has TRBV7-9 and TRBJ2-1, with D tentatively TRBD1 (6 bases). The CDR3 sequence is 19 residues long. Between the trimmed V and J ends, which lost 0 bases and 2 bases, there was a span of 20 bases. CDR1 is SEHNR, CDR2 FQNEAQ, per germline (reference sequence). CDR3 sequence: CASSLAHQGHTRTYNEQFF. The CDR3 DNA reads TGTGCCAGCAGCTTAGCCCATCAGGGGCACACGCGAACCTACAATGAGCAGTTCTTC.

This sequence joins TRBV18 and TRBJ2-1, with TRBD1 matching over 8 bases. J lost 0 bases, V lost 6 bases, and 4 bases had no gene match. This CDR3 comprises 15 residues. Per germline, CDR1 KGHSH and CDR2 LQKENI. The CDR3 nucleotides read TGTGCCAGCTCGGACAGGGCGAGCTCCTACAATGAGCAGTTCTTC. Translated, it gives CASSDRASSYNEQFF. Complete variable domain (other parts from reference TRBV18 and TRBJ2-1): NAGVMQNPRHLVRRRGQEARLRCSPMKGHSHVYWYRQLPEEGLKFMVYLQKENIIDESGMPKERFSAEFPKEGPSILRIQQVVRGDSAAYFCASSDRASSYNEQFFGPGTRLTVL.

Of note for this clonotype: This sequence may be a read error, since a much larger clone differs from it by one base. The rearrangement links TRBV5-5 to TRBJ1-1; D gene unclear. Per germline, CDR1 SGHKS and CDR2 YYEKEE (reference sequence). The CDR3 sequence is 13 residues long. Deletions cut 2 bases from V and 4 bases from J, with 9 bases between. Here the CDR3 DNA reads TGTGCCAGCAGCTTTGGGGTGGGCACTGAAGCTTTCTTT. This translates into CASSFGVGTEAFF.

J is TRBJ1-1 and V is TRBV7-3; weak D call: TRBD1 (6 bases). The germline V and J ends were trimmed by 2 bases and 4 bases, with 20 bases remaining between them. Germline CDR1 reads SGHTA; CDR2 reads FQGTGA. The CDR3 spans 17 residues. In DNA form, the CDR3 reads TGTGCCAGCAGCTTAGGGTTGAGGGGGGATGAATTCACTGAAGCTTTCTTT. Translated, it gives CASSLGLRGDEFTEAFF.